This T cell receptor (beta chain) was retrieved from a study of spatial heterogeneity in lung cancer. Study-level background: Alpha-chain sequences were detected in numbers that were consistently lower than beta-chain sequences. Raw sequencing reads included, on average, more than ten appearances of each unique TCR and UMI combination.

This CDR3 is 13 amino acids long. Germline loops: CDR1 DFQATT, CDR2 SNEGSKA (reference sequence). Trimming took 1 base from V and 7 from J, leaving 13 bases between them. This clonotype was picked up a small number of times. TCRdb re-derived calls from the 5' RACE reads in MiXCR, one entry per CDR3 protein. The profile covers about 56,000 distinct CDR3 sequences, with 7.5% to 8.5% appearing a single time and about 15% taken by the ten largest. Time point specified: sample taken at primary tumor resection. No cells were sorted before sequencing. The whole RNA sequenced was extracted from tumor, nontumor lung or frozen PBMC. Patients with untreated early-stage non-small cell lung cancer, numbering some 72, were the donors.

This sequence was found in a female donor with early-stage non-small cell lung cancer. The chain links TRBV20-1 to TRBJ1-2; the D gene is possibly TRBD1 (5 bases). Source: PBMCs, taken at surgery. The CDR3 DNA is TGCAGTGCTAGAGTACCCGGGACCGGTGGCTACACCTTC. Residues: CSARVPGTGGYTF.